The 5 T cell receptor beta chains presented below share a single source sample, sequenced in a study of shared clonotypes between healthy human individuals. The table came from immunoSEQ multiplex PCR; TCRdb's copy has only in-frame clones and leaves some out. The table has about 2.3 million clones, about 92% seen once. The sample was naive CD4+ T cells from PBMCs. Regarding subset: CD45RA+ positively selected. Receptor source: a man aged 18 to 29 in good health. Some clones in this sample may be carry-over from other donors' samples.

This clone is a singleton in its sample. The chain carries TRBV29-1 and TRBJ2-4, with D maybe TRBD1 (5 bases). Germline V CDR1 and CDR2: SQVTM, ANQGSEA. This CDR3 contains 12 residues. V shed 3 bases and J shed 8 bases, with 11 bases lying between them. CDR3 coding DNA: TGCAGCGTTGACACAGGAACGGACATTCAGTACTTC. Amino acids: CSVDTGTDIQYF.

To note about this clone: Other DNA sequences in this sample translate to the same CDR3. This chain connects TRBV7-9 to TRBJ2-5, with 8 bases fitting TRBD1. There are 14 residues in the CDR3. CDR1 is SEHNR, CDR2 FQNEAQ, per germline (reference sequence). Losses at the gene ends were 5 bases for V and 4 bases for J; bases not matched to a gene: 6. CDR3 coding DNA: TGTGCCAGCAGCCCTGGACAGGGAGGAGAGACCCAGTACTTC. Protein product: CASSPGQGGETQYF.

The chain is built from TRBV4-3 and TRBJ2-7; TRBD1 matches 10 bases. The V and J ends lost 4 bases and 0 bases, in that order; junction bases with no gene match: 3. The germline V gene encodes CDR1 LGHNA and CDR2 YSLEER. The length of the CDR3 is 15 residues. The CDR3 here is CASSPGTGVSYEQYF. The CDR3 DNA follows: TGCGCCAGCAGCCCTGGGACAGGGGTCTCCTACGAGCAGTACTTC.

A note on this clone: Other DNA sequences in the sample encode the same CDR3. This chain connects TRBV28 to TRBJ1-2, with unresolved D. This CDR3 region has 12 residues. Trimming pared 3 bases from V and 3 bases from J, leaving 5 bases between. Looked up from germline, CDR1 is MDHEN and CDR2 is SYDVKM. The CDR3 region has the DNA TGTGCCAGCAGTTTTAGGGACTATGGCTACACCTTC. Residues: CASSFRDYGYTF.

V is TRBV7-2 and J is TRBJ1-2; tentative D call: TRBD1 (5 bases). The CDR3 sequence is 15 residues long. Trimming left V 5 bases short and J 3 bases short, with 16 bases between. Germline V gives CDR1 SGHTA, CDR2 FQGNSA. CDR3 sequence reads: CASSTAGGAYYGYTF. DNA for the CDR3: TGTGCCAGCAGCACCGCCGGAGGGGCTTACTATGGCTACACCTTC.